A single sample gave rise to the 5 T cell receptor beta chains below, sequenced in a study of control samples from healthy donors and cancer patients. Clones were sequenced by immunoSEQ multiplex PCR, and TCRdb holds only the in-frame ones, with some missing. The sample shows approximately 97,000 clones, roughly 80% of them seen only once. The material sequenced was blood. Source of these receptors: a young man in good health.

The genes are TRBV21-1 and TRBJ1-1. TRBV21-1 is a listed pseudogene. The CDR3 covers 13 residues. The CDR3 sequence is CASSKVGETEAFF. Here the CDR3 DNA reads TGTGCCAGCAGCAAAGTTGGGGAAACTGAAGCTTTCTTT.

V is TRBV7-9 and J is TRBJ1-1; D call uncertain. The CDR3 loop spans 14 amino acids. Germline V gene sequence: CDR1 SEHNR, CDR2 FQNEAQ (reference sequence). The V and J ends lost 0 bases and 2 bases respectively, with 7 bases between them. The CDR3 is CASSLAYRNTEAFF. The CDR3 DNA sequence: TGTGCCAGCAGCTTAGCCTACAGAAACACTGAAGCTTTCTTT.

The genes are TRBV11-2 and TRBJ2-2, with D unclear. V lost 8 bases and J lost 7, with 8 bases in between. The CDR3 runs 11 residues. In germline, CDR1 is SGHAT, CDR2 FQNNGV. CDR3 in DNA: TGTGCCAGCCGTGGCTTCGGGGAGCTGTTTTTT. This sequence encodes CASRGFGELFF. The entire variable domain, with the rest obtained from reference TRBV11-2 and TRBJ2-2, is as follows: EAGVAQSPRYKIIEKRQSVAFWCNPISGHATLYWYQQILGQGPKLLIQFQNNGVVDDSQLPKDRFSAERLKGVDSTLKIQPAKLEDSAVYLCASRGFGELFFGEGSRLTVL.

V is TRBV11-1 and J is TRBJ2-1; D may be TRBD1 (6 bases). Germline V gene lookup returns CDR1 SGHAT and CDR2 FQDESV (reference sequence). Trimming stripped 1 base from V and 5 bases from J, with 15 bases between. The CDR3 loop spans 16 amino acids. The CDR3 loop reads CASSLVGQRNHNEQFF. DNA for the CDR3: TGTGCCAGCAGCTTAGTAGGACAGAGAAATCACAATGAGCAGTTCTTC.

The chain couples TRBV7-8 to TRBJ2-5; 7 bases agree with TRBD1. Germline V gives CDR1 SGHVS, CDR2 FQNEAQ. The CDR3 spans 14 residues. The V segment lost 6 bases and the J segment 0 bases; nucleotides outside the gene matches: 4. In DNA, the CDR3 is TGTGCCAGCAGTTCCGGACAGGACCAAGAGACCCAGTACTTC. Translated, it gives CASSSGQDQETQYF.